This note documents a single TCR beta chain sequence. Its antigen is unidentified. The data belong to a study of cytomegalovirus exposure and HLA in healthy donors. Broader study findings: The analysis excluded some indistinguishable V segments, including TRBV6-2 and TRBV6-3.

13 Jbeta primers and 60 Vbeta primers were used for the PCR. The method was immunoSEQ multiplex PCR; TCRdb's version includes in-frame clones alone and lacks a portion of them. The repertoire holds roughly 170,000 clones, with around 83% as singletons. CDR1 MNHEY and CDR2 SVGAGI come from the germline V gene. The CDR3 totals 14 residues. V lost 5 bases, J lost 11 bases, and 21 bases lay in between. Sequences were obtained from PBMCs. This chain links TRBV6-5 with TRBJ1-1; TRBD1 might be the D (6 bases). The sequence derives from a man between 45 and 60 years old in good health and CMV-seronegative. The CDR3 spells CASSTESGTIGAFF. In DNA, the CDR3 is TGTGCCAGCAGTACGGAATCCGGGACAATAGGCGCTTTCTTT.